The source of this T cell receptor beta chain is a study of T-cell reconstitution after alpha-beta-depleted transplantation in children. This clonotype was observed at least ten times. The antigen remains unidentified. Unique molecular identifiers were incorporated during preparation of the TCRbeta library. TCRdb reanalysed the PCR reads using MiXCR and keeps one entry per CDR3 protein. The sample holds about 590,000 distinct CDR3 sequences; roughly 13% are singletons and the top ten take about 2%. Germline V gives CDR1 LGHNT, CDR2 FRNRAP. V was cut by 6 bases and J by 2 bases, with 11 bases left in between. This CDR3 spans 14 amino acids. General study results and limits: When one year had passed after transplant, most T-cell counts and diversity came from newly produced T cells. Several patients had high TCRbeta diversity at day 60; it came from surviving recipient T cells and thymic progenitors. There were reportedly several hundred expanded graft clones from which alpha-beta T cells came about two months after transplant.

V usage is TRBV12-5 and J usage is TRBJ2-1, with D tentatively TRBD2 (6 bases). The sample was PBMCs, mostly from graft donor cells, taken 360 days after TCRalphabeta/CD19-depleted stem cell transplant. The source is a male patient aged 10-17 years who had a stem cell transplant for acute myeloid leukemia, so the T cells may come from the graft donor. The CDR3: CASGIGSPYNEQFF. The DNA of the CDR3 is TGTGCTAGTGGGATCGGGAGTCCCTACAATGAGCAGTTCTTC.